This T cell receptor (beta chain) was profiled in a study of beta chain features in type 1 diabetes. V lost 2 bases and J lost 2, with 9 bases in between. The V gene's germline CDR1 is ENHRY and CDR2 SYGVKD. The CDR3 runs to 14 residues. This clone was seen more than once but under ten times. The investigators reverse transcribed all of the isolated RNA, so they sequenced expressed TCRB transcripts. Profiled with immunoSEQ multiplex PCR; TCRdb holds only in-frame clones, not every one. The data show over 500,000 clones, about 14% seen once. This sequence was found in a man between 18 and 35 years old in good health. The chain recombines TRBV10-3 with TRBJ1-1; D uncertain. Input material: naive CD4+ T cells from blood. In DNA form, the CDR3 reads TGTGCCATCAGTGAGACAGAAACAAACACTGAAGCTTTCTTT. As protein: CAISETETNTEAFF.